The 18 T cell receptor beta chains given below trace back to one sample, sequenced in a study of T cell clonotyping in hematopoietic cell transplantation. Profiled with immunoSEQ multiplex PCR; TCRdb holds only in-frame clones, not every one. The sample yields thousands of clones, around 94% seen once. The source material was peripheral blood mononuclear cells, sampled 30 days after allogeneic stem cell transplant. The receptors were sampled from a male patient between 60 and 69 years old who had an allogeneic stem cell transplant from an unrelated donor, so T cells may come from the graft donor. Some clones in this sample may be carry-over from other donors' samples.

Concerning this clone itself: Other DNA sequences in this sample translate to the same CDR3. The chain is built from TRBV7-9 and TRBJ2-7; 8 bases agree with TRBD1. From germline, CDR1 is SEHNR and CDR2 FQNEAQ (reference sequence). The J segment lost 3 bases and the V segment lost 5 bases, leaving 3 bases of the junction unmatched. The CDR3 extends over 13 amino acids. Written as DNA, the CDR3 is TGTGCCAGCAGCCTTGACAGGGGCTACGAGCAGTACTTC. This translates into CASSLDRGYEQYF.

The chain links TRBV10-3 to TRBJ1-1, with unresolved D. Germline V gene lookup returns CDR1 ENHRY and CDR2 SYGVKD. The CDR3 is made up of 14 amino acids. V lost 4 bases to trimming and J lost 3 bases, with 12 bases between them. CDR3: CAISAMRKDTEAFF. CDR3 DNA: TGTGCCATCAGTGCCATGAGGAAGGACACTGAAGCTTTCTTT.

This chain links TRBV18 with TRBJ2-3, with 7 bases identical to TRBD2. Germline V lookup: CDR1 KGHSH, CDR2 LQKENI. The CDR3 loop spans 16 amino acids. Trimming took 4 bases from V and 3 from J; bases not matched to a gene: 10. The CDR3 region is CASSLVAGLRTDTQYF. The CDR3 DNA sequence: TGTGCCAGCTCACTAGTAGCGGGCCTGAGGACAGATACGCAGTATTTT. The complete variable domain, with remaining parts taken from reference TRBV18 and TRBJ2-3, reads NAGVMQNPRHLVRRRGQEARLRCSPMKGHSHVYWYRQLPEEGLKFMVYLQKENIIDESGMPKERFSAEFPKEGPSILRIQQVVRGDSAAYFCASSLVAGLRTDTQYFGPGTRLTVL.

CDR3 in amino acids: CASSSGTETYEQYF. The CDR3, as DNA: TGTGCCAGCAGCTCCGGGACAGAGACCTACGAGCAGTACTTC. The V gene is TRBV5-4, the J gene TRBJ2-7; 7 nucleotides agree with TRBD1. Losses at the gene ends were 3 bases for V and 2 bases for J; bases not matched to a gene: 5. Germline assignment: CDR1 SGHNT and CDR2 YYREEE (reference sequence). This CDR3 has 14 amino acids.

The gene calls are TRBV5-6 and TRBJ1-2; the D gene is possibly TRBD1 (5 bases). Per germline, CDR1 SGHDT and CDR2 YYEEEE. CDR3 size: 13 residues. V was pared by 4 bases and J by 4 bases, with 11 bases between. As DNA, the CDR3 is TGTGCCAGCAGCCAAACCGACAGCTATGGCTACACCTTC. Its protein product is CASSQTDSYGYTF.

The rearrangement joins TRBV27 to TRBJ1-4; 7 nucleotides agree with TRBD1. The CDR3 spans 16 residues. The germline gives CDR1 MNHEY, CDR2 SMNVEV (reference sequence). The V and J ends lost 5 bases and 3 bases, in that order; junction bases with no gene match: 9. In nucleotides, the CDR3 is TGTGCCAGCAGTCGCCACAGGGGTAATGCTAATGAAAAACTGTTTTTT. Translating gives CASSRHRGNANEKLFF.

The chain has TRBV9 and TRBJ1-3; TRBD1 aligns across 12 bases. This CDR3 has 20 amino acids. CDR1 SGDLS and CDR2 YYNGEE come from the germline V gene. The V gene end was trimmed by 3 bases and the J gene end by 3 bases; junction bases not matched to a gene: 16. In nucleotides, the CDR3 is TGTGCCAGCAGCGGGCAGGTCGGGACAGGGGGCTGGTTGGATGGAAACACCATATATTTT. Residues: CASSGQVGTGGWLDGNTIYF.

The chain has TRBV19 and TRBJ2-3; 12 bases are shared with TRBD2. This CDR3 region has 17 residues. Germline V CDR1 and CDR2: LNHDA, SQIVND (reference sequence). V lost 5 bases and J lost 6; bases outside the gene matches: 12. The DNA of the CDR3 is TGTGCCAGTAGTGCATCCGGGACTAGCGGGCCGGGGGATACGCAGTATTTT. It encodes CASSASGTSGPGDTQYF.

The chain recombines TRBV2 with TRBJ2-3; 10 bases agree with TRBD2. The germline gives CDR1 SNHLY, CDR2 FYNNEI. This CDR3 contains 19 residues. With 0 bases clipped from V and 2 bases from J, the junction kept 11 bases outside the gene matches. The CDR3 DNA reads as TGTGCCAGCAGTGAAGCTGGAGCGGGAGGGCCGGTCTCCACAGATACGCAGTATTTT. Translating gives CASSEAGAGGPVSTDTQYF.

This rearrangement joins TRBV10-3 to TRBJ2-7, with D possibly matching TRBD1 (6 bases). V lost 6 bases and J lost 3, with 15 bases in between. Germline V gives CDR1 ENHRY, CDR2 SYGVKD. The CDR3 is 14 residues long. In DNA form, the CDR3 reads TGTGCCATCAGAATAGGGACACGGAACTACGAGCAGTACTTC. As protein: CAIRIGTRNYEQYF.

This chain uses TRBV4-1 with TRBJ1-2; 7 bases line up with TRBD1. Germline CDR1 MGHRA, CDR2 YSYEKL. J gave up 0 bases and V 4 bases, and 23 bases lay outside the gene matches. The CDR3 extends over 21 amino acids. CDR3: CASSPLSFSTGHNPANYGYTF. The CDR3 region has the DNA TGCGCCAGCAGCCCCCTCTCTTTTTCGACAGGGCACAACCCAGCTAACTATGGCTACACCTTC.

This chain joins TRBV4-1 and TRBJ2-5, with D perhaps matching TRBD1 or TRBD2 (6 bases each). The CDR3 runs 16 residues. Trimming shortened V by 0 bases and J by 7 bases, and 18 bases separated the two germline ends. Germline loops: CDR1 MGHRA, CDR2 YSYEKL. CDR3 loop: CASSQDSIGGSGTQYF. The CDR3 DNA follows: TGCGCCAGCAGCCAAGATTCGATAGGGGGGTCGGGGACCCAGTACTTC.

The chain links TRBV10-1 to TRBJ2-1; D remains unclear. The CDR3 contains 14 residues. Germline V gene sequence: CDR1 WNHNN, CDR2 SYGVQD (reference sequence). Between the trimmed V and J ends, which lost 0 bases and 8 bases, there was a span of 11 bases. CDR3 DNA: TGCGCCAGCAGTGAGTCTACGGGTAGACATGAGCAGTTCTTC. Amino acid sequence: CASSESTGRHEQFF.

There are a few counts of this clone. This chain links TRBV27 with TRBJ2-2; 9 bases are shared with TRBD1. CDR1 MNHEY and CDR2 SMNVEV come from the germline V gene (reference sequence). The CDR3 runs 15 residues. J was trimmed by 4 bases and V by 6 bases; bases with no gene match: 6. For the CDR3, the DNA is TGTGCCAGCAGCCGGACAGGGGAGGCCACCGGGGAGCTGTTTTTT. This sequence encodes CASSRTGEATGELFF.

This CDR3 is CASSTRRLGYNEQFF. For the CDR3, the DNA is TGTGCCAGCAGTACCCGACGACTGGGCTACAATGAGCAGTTCTTC. This chain joins TRBV28 and TRBJ2-1; D is undetermined. Germline CDR1 is MDHEN and CDR2 is SYDVKM. This CDR3 spans 15 amino acids. The germline V and J ends were trimmed by 5 bases and 3 bases, with 14 bases remaining between them.

The rearrangement joins TRBV6-1 to TRBJ1-2, with a possible D match to TRBD1 (5 bases). Germline V lookup: CDR1 MNHNS, CDR2 SASEGT. This CDR3 is built from 18 residues. V gave up 1 base and J gave up 2 bases, with 20 bases separating them. Written as DNA, the CDR3 is TGTGCCAGCAGTGAAGGGTGGGAGGCGGGACGCCGCAACTATGGCTACACCTTC. It specifies CASSEGWEAGRRNYGYTF.

The chain recombines TRBV18 with TRBJ1-2, with TRBD1 matching over 8 bases. Germline V CDR1 and CDR2: KGHSH, LQKENI. Losses at the gene ends were 4 bases for V and 5 bases for J; bases not matched to a gene: 9. The length of the CDR3 is 15 residues. The CDR3 DNA is TGTGCCAGCTCACAGGAGGAGGACAGGGTATATGGCTACACCTTC. The encoded protein is CASSQEEDRVYGYTF. Variable domain in full (rest from reference TRBV18 and TRBJ1-2): NAGVMQNPRHLVRRRGQEARLRCSPMKGHSHVYWYRQLPEEGLKFMVYLQKENIIDESGMPKERFSAEFPKEGPSILRIQQVVRGDSAAYFCASSQEEDRVYGYTFGSGTRLTVV.

In this sample, this clone turned up once. The rearrangement links TRBV2 to TRBJ2-4; the D gene is possibly TRBD1 (5 bases). The germline V gene encodes CDR1 SNHLY and CDR2 FYNNEI. Trimming left V 8 bases short and J 6 bases short, with 11 bases between. CDR3 size: 12 residues. The CDR3 reads CASPSQGNIQYF. The CDR3 nucleotides read TGTGCCAGCCCCTCCCAGGGAAACATTCAGTACTTC.